The present T cell receptor beta chain was sequenced within a study of T cell responses to AZD1222 COVID-19 vaccine. CDR3 length: 15 residues. The ends were cut back, 4 bases at V and 0 bases at J, with 12 bases in the middle. Germline V gene lookup returns CDR1 SGHNT and CDR2 YYREEE (reference sequence). This clone was counted a single time. Measured with immunoSEQ multiplex PCR; TCRdb has only the in-frame clones, and not every one. The table lists approximately 84,000 clones, 80% to 90% of them singletons. Sequences were derived from peripheral blood, sampled on day 0 of AZD1222 vaccination. This chain joins TRBV5-4 and TRBJ2-3; the D gene is possibly TRBD2 (6 bases). The TCR originated in an adult in good health. Here the CDR3 reads CASSLEAGSTDTQYF. In nucleotides, the CDR3 is TGTGCCAGCAGCCTCGAGGCGGGAAGCACAGATACGCAGTATTTT.